These 3 T cell receptor beta chains originate from one sample sequenced in a study of blood T cell repertoires in COVID-19. Assay: immunoSEQ multiplex PCR; the TCRdb copy retains only in-frame clones and omits some. The repertoire holds approximately 210,000 clones, with around 85% as singletons. The sequenced sample consisted of peripheral blood. These receptor sequences come from a human donor in a cohort sampled during active COVID-19.

This clone was recorded a few times. The V call is TRBV19, the J call TRBJ2-7; maybe TRBD1 (6 bases). The CDR3 spans 15 residues. With 1 base removed from V and 7 bases from J, the gap between germline ends came to 17 bases. Germline V lookup: CDR1 LNHDA, CDR2 SQIVND (reference sequence). CDR3 sequence: CASSIVPGHFGEQYF. The CDR3 nucleotides read TGTGCCAGTAGTATAGTTCCGGGACACTTTGGGGAGCAGTACTTC.

The rearrangement joins TRBV27 to TRBJ2-5; D gene uncertain. Germline V gives CDR1 MNHEY, CDR2 SMNVEV (reference sequence). This CDR3 comprises 14 residues. V lost 0 bases and J lost 1, with 6 bases in between. The CDR3 DNA sequence: TGTGCCAGCAGTTTATCGAACATCCAAGAGACCCAGTACTTC. Its protein is CASSLSNIQETQYF.

This clone appeared a few times. This sequence joins TRBV28 and TRBJ2-7, with TRBD2 as a possible D gene (6 bases). Germline V gives CDR1 MDHEN, CDR2 SYDVKM. CDR3 length equals 14 residues. V was cut by 5 bases and J by 0 bases, with 11 bases left in between. In nucleotides, the CDR3 is TGTGCCAGCAGTGAGGGACTTCACTCCTACGAGCAGTACTTC. Translating it yields CASSEGLHSYEQYF.